These 31 T cell receptor beta chains were all obtained from the same sample, sequenced in a study of blood T cells in healthy people across ages. A second about 6 to 12 cycle PCR used barcoded and J-beta primers. One entry per CDR3 protein results from TCRdb running MiXCR on the 5' RACE reads. This table holds approximately 730,000 distinct CDR3 sequences, roughly 45% found once. Sequenced: blood. Source of these receptors: a woman aged 55-69 years in good health.

This clonotype has only a few counts. The chain joins TRBV6-6 to TRBJ2-7; weak D call: TRBD1 (6 bases). There are 14 residues in the CDR3. CDR1 MNHNY and CDR2 SVGAGI come from the germline V gene (reference sequence). V gave up 6 bases and J gave up 2 bases, with 14 bases separating them. The CDR3 reads CASSPSGQPYEQYF. The CDR3 coding sequence is TGTGCCAGCAGCCCTTCGGGACAACCCTACGAGCAGTACTTC.

V and J are TRBV11-2 and TRBJ2-7, with D unclear. The J call is uncertain, as TRBJ2-5 better fits the DNA end. The CDR3 contains 16 residues. Germline values: CDR1 SGHAT, CDR2 FQNNGV. In DNA form, the CDR3 reads TGTGCCAGCAGCTTTTATGTGGTTACTAACCAAGAGACCCAGTACTTC. Amino acids: CASSFYVVTNQETQYF.

V usage is TRBV10-2 and J usage is TRBJ1-5, with a tentative D call TRBD1 (6 bases). This CDR3 contains 16 residues. V lost 3 bases to trimming and J lost 2 bases, with 14 bases between them. Germline V gene sequence: CDR1 WSHSY, CDR2 SAAADI. This chain's CDR3 is CASSEGGARGNQPQHF. CDR3 bases: TGCGCCAGCAGTGAAGGGGGGGCGAGGGGCAATCAGCCCCAGCATTTT.

As concerns this clonotype: It may be a read error: a sequence one base away is much more abundant. CDR3 loop: CASSEAELDYNEQFF. DNA of the CDR3: TGTGCCAGCAGTGAAGCGGAGCTTGACTACAATGAGCAGTTCTTC. The V call is TRBV2, the J call TRBJ2-1; D is uncertain. V lost 0 bases, J lost 3 bases, and 9 bases lay in between. The CDR3 loop spans 15 amino acids. Germline assignment: CDR1 SNHLY and CDR2 FYNNEI.

This clonotype was recorded a few times. The genes are TRBV2 and TRBJ2-2; D is perhaps TRBD1 or TRBD2 (5 bases each). Germline V gene data show CDR1 as SNHLY and CDR2 as FYNNEI. The CDR3 loop spans 13 amino acids. The V gene lost 11 bases and the J gene lost 4 bases, with 14 bases spanning the gap. The CDR3 coding sequence is TGTGCCTCTTTTGGGGGACCCACCGGGGAGCTGTTTTTT. Its translation: CASFGGPTGELFF. Supplemented by reference TRBV2 and TRBJ2-2, the full variable domain reads EPEVTQTPSHQVTQMGQEVILRCVPISNHLYFYWYRQILGQKVEFLVSFYNNEISEKSEIFDDQFSVERPDGSNFTLKIRSTKLEDSAMYFCASFGGPTGELFFGEGSRLTVL.

This clonotype was seen many times. The chain combines TRBV29-1 with TRBJ2-7; D is perhaps TRBD2 (6 bases). V was shortened by 3 bases and J by 0 bases, with 15 bases between the two germline ends. The CDR3 length is 15 residues. CDR1 is SQVTM and CDR2 is ANQGSEA in the germline V gene. The CDR3 DNA sequence: TGCAGCGTTGAGTTCGGTGCGGGGAGCTCCTACGAGCAGTACTTC. This gives the protein CSVEFGAGSSYEQYF.

CDR3 bases: TGTGCCAGCAGCCAAAACCCGACAGGGGGACGACCCCAGCATTTT. Protein product: CASSQNPTGGRPQHF. This sequence joins TRBV3-1 and TRBJ1-5; 9 nucleotides match TRBD1. Germline values: CDR1 LGHDT, CDR2 YNNKEL (reference sequence). This CDR3 has 15 amino acids. V gave up 2 bases and J gave up 10 bases; unmatched junction bases: 9.

A few counts support this clonotype. The chain uses TRBV5-1 and TRBJ2-3, with D maybe TRBD2 (7 bases). The CDR3 runs to 16 residues. Germline assignment: CDR1 SGHRS and CDR2 YFSETQ. The V end lost 2 bases, the J end lost 0 bases, and 13 bases lay between the germline ends. CDR3 region: CASSFIGGASTDTQYF. CDR3 nucleotide sequence: TGCGCCAGCAGCTTTATAGGGGGGGCCAGCACAGATACGCAGTATTTT. Drawing the rest from reference TRBV5-1 and TRBJ2-3, the complete variable domain is KAGVTQTPRYLIKTRGQQVTLSCSPISGHRSVSWYQQTPGQGLQFLFEYFSETQRNKGNFPGRFSGRQFSNSRSEMNVSTLELGDSALYLCASSFIGGASTDTQYFGPGTRLTVL.

The gene calls are TRBV29-1 and TRBJ2-3; 7 bases map to TRBD1. This CDR3 comprises 14 residues. Germline lookup yields CDR1 SQVTM and CDR2 ANQGSEA. J was trimmed by 2 bases and V by 8 bases; bases with no gene match: 10. CDR3 loop: CSPWTGLNTDTQYF. CDR3 bases: TGCAGCCCATGGACAGGTCTTAACACAGATACGCAGTATTTT.

This clonotype is a singleton in its sample. A read error may account for a junction end that differs from germline. The chain links TRBV7-3 to TRBJ1-2; a possible D gene is TRBD1 (6 bases). Germline V gives CDR1 SGHTA, CDR2 FQGTGA. The CDR3 has 12 residues. This CDR3 is CASNLSGVGYTF. Written as DNA, the CDR3 is TGTGCCAGCAACTTATCAGGGGTTGGCTACACCTTC. Drawing the rest from reference TRBV7-3 and TRBJ1-2, the complete variable domain is GAGVSQTPSNKVTEKGKYVELRCDPISGHTALYWYRQSLGQGPEFLIYFQGTGAADDSGLPNDRFFAVRPEGSVSTLKIQRTERGDSAVYLCASNLSGVGYTFGSGTRLTVV.

This clonotype turned up a few times. The chain couples TRBV20-1 to TRBJ2-7; 8 positions match TRBD1. With 4 bases clipped from V and 3 bases from J, the junction kept 8 bases outside the gene matches. The CDR3 spans 14 residues. From germline, CDR1 is DFQATT and CDR2 SNEGSKA (reference sequence). For the CDR3, the DNA is TGCAGTGCTAACTCTCAGGGGGCAAGCTACGAGCAGTACTTC. Encoded protein: CSANSQGASYEQYF.

A word on this clonotype: A junction boundary mismatches the germline segment, possibly from a read error. This sequence joins TRBV12-3 or TRBV12-4 and TRBJ2-4; TRBD1 might be the D (5 bases). The last part of the DNA fits TRBJ2-7 better; the J call may be wrong. CDR3 length: 12 amino acids. The CDR3 DNA reads TGTGCCAGCGGTTTAGGGGTCTACGAGCAGTACTTC. Protein product: CASGLGVYEQYF.

The chain joins TRBV7-2 to TRBJ2-3; 7 bases are shared with TRBD2. Germline values: CDR1 SGHTA, CDR2 FQGNSA. The length of the CDR3 is 15 residues. J gave up 0 bases and V 3 bases, and 3 bases lay outside the gene matches. CDR3 sequence (DNA): TGTGCCAGCAGCTTTTTTAGCGGGAGCACAGATACGCAGTATTTT. It translates to CASSFFSGSTDTQYF.

There are a few counts of this clonotype. The gene calls are TRBV6-1 and TRBJ2-3; maybe TRBD1 (6 bases). The ends were cut back, 6 bases at V and 1 base at J, with 20 bases in the middle. The germline gives CDR1 MNHNS, CDR2 SASEGT. The CDR3 spans 17 residues. The CDR3 DNA follows: TGTGCCAGCAGGCTTGACGGGACAAGGAGCGGCACAGATACGCAGTATTTT. Translated, it gives CASRLDGTRSGTDTQYF.

In its sample, this clonotype was seen a few times. The CDR3 coding sequence is TGCAGTGCTAGAAGCACCGGGACTAGCGGGAGCTACAATGAGCAGTTCTTC. This translates into CSARSTGTSGSYNEQFF. The chain employs TRBV20-1 and TRBJ2-1; 14 bases align to TRBD2. Germline lookup yields CDR1 DFQATT and CDR2 SNEGSKA (reference sequence). V dropped 2 bases and J dropped 3; count of bases not matched to a gene: 6. The CDR3 is 17 residues long.

There are a few counts of this clonotype. This chain links TRBV9 with TRBJ2-1; the match to TRBD2 covers 9 bases. Germline V lookup: CDR1 SGDLS, CDR2 YYNGEE. CDR3 length: 18 residues. J gave up 6 bases and V 0 bases, and 13 bases lay outside the gene matches. Here the CDR3 DNA reads TGTGCCAGCAGCGTAGGTCTAGCGGGACGCCGAGGGATCAATGAGCAGTTCTTC. It translates to CASSVGLAGRRGINEQFF.

The CDR3 loop reads CASSVSLASGPSSTDTQYF. The DNA of the CDR3 is TGTGCCAGCAGCGTTTCCCTCGCTAGCGGGCCTTCTAGCACAGATACGCAGTATTTT. The chain recombines TRBV9 with TRBJ2-3; TRBD2 matches 8 bases. V shed 2 bases and J 0 bases; nucleotides not matched to a gene: 14. This CDR3 has 19 residues. CDR1 and CDR2 (germline): SGDLS, YYNGEE.

DNA for the CDR3: TGTGCCAGCAGCTTGGCCGGAACTAATAAGCAGTTCTTC. Translated, it gives CASSLAGTNKQFF. J is TRBJ2-1 and V is TRBV5-6, with unresolved D. Per germline, CDR1 SGHDT and CDR2 YYEEEE. The V end was cut by 0 bases, the J end by 11 bases, with 12 bases between. The CDR3 runs 13 residues.

This clonotype was counted between two and nine times. This chain connects TRBV4-2 to TRBJ2-7; no definite D call. V lost 0 bases, J lost 5 bases, and 8 bases lay in between. This CDR3 spans 13 amino acids. From germline, CDR1 is LGHNA and CDR2 YNFKEQ. The CDR3 DNA follows: TGTGCCAGCAGCCAAGATCCAGTCGACGAGCAGTACTTC. It codes for CASSQDPVDEQYF.

V and J are TRBV29-1 and TRBJ2-6; D unresolved. The CDR3 consists of 15 residues. Germline V gene sequence: CDR1 SQVTM, CDR2 ANQGSEA. V was cut by 5 bases and J by 0 bases, with 11 bases left in between. The CDR3, as DNA: TGCAGCGTTCACAGCCTCTCCTCTGGGGCCAACGTCCTGACTTTC. Its translation is CSVHSLSSGANVLTF.

The rearrangement links TRBV28 to TRBJ2-5; TRBD2 aligns across 8 bases. Losses at the gene ends were 3 bases for V and 2 bases for J; bases not matched to a gene: 5. CDR3 length: 15 amino acids. The germline CDR1 and CDR2 sequences are MDHEN and SYDVKM. The CDR3 DNA sequence: TGTGCCAGCAGTTTCCCCCGGGGGGGTCAAGAGACCCAGTACTTC. This encodes CASSFPRGGQETQYF.

V gene TRBV5-6 combines with J gene TRBJ1-2, with 7 bases identical to TRBD1. The CDR3 runs to 14 residues. J gave up 2 bases and V 3 bases, and 4 bases lay outside the gene matches. Germline V gene data show CDR1 as SGHDT and CDR2 as YYEEEE. Written as DNA, the CDR3 is TGTGCCAGCAGCTGGGGACAGCCGAACTATGGCTACACCTTC. Translated, it gives CASSWGQPNYGYTF.

CDR3 in amino acids: CASSETPPRGVSPLHF. The DNA of the CDR3 is TGTGCCAGCAGCGAGACCCCTCCACGGGGGGTTTCACCCCTCCACTTT. The chain carries TRBV7-9 and TRBJ1-6; D is possibly TRBD1 (5 bases). This CDR3 has 16 residues. Trimming cost V 5 bases and J 9 bases, with 20 bases left between them. The germline V gene encodes CDR1 SEHNR and CDR2 FQNEAQ (reference sequence).

The chain combines TRBV7-3 with TRBJ2-3, with D uncertain. Germline assignment: CDR1 SGHTA and CDR2 FQGTGA. The length of the CDR3 is 16 residues. The V and J ends lost 4 bases and 0 bases respectively, with 14 bases between them. CDR3 in DNA: TGTGCCAGCAGCTGGGGAAGTCGAAGGAGCACAGATACGCAGTATTTT. Protein product: CASSWGSRRSTDTQYF.

This chain uses TRBV2 with TRBJ1-4, with D perhaps matching TRBD1 (6 bases). Germline V gene sequence: CDR1 SNHLY, CDR2 FYNNEI. The CDR3 sequence is 15 residues long. V was cut by 7 bases and J by 2 bases, with 14 bases left in between. CDR3 coding DNA: TGTGCCAGCACCCGGGGGGGGGCGACTAATGAAAAACTGTTTTTT. Its protein product is CASTRGGATNEKLFF.

The chain recombines TRBV30 with TRBJ2-7, with D possibly being TRBD1 (6 bases). The J call is in doubt because the DNA end fits TRBJ2-5 better. Germline loops: CDR1 GTSNPN, CDR2 SVGIG (reference sequence). The CDR3 sequence is 12 residues long. As DNA, the CDR3 is TGTGCCTGGAACAGGGTGGGAGAGACCCAGTACTTC. This sequence encodes CAWNRVGETQYF.

Details on this clonotype: A single base separates this from a much larger clone, so it may be a read error. The chain employs TRBV7-2 and TRBJ2-5; 11 nucleotides align to TRBD2. The end of the DNA fits TRBJ2-1 better, so the J call may be wrong. In germline, CDR1 is SGHTA, CDR2 FQGNSA. The CDR3 runs 17 residues. The CDR3 DNA is TGTGCCAGCAGCTTATTTCCGACTAGCGGGAACCAAGAGACCCAGTTCTTC. The encoded protein is CASSLFPTSGNQETQFF.

This clonotype was counted at least ten times. This rearrangement joins TRBV19 to TRBJ2-7; D is possibly TRBD1 or TRBD2 (5 bases each). CDR1 and CDR2 (germline): LNHDA, SQIVND (reference sequence). This CDR3 has 14 amino acids. V was clipped by 3 bases and J by 5 bases, with 14 bases between them. The CDR3, as DNA: TGTGCCAGTAGTATGGGGACGGCGCCCAACGAGCAGTACTTC. It specifies CASSMGTAPNEQYF.

The gene calls are TRBV7-2 and TRBJ1-2; D not certain. CDR1 and CDR2 from the germline V gene are SGHTA and FQGNSA. The CDR3 has 14 amino acids. Trimming left V 8 bases short and J 0 bases short, with 13 bases between. CDR3 sequence (DNA): TGTGCCAGCCGCAAAAGCACACCTAACTATGGCTACACCTTC. Translated, it gives CASRKSTPNYGYTF.

V usage is TRBV29-1 and J usage is TRBJ2-2; 9 positions agree with TRBD1. Germline V gene sequence: CDR1 SQVTM, CDR2 ANQGSEA. Trimming at V came to 7 bases and at J to 6 bases, leaving 6 bases not matched to a gene. There are 13 residues in the CDR3. The CDR3 loop reads CSAGDRDAGELFF. The CDR3 DNA follows: TGCAGCGCCGGGGACAGGGACGCCGGGGAGCTGTTTTTT.

This chain uses TRBV28 with TRBJ2-3, with TRBD2 matching over 7 bases. This CDR3 comprises 15 residues. The germline gives CDR1 MDHEN, CDR2 SYDVKM. Trimming at V came to 2 bases and at J to 2 bases, leaving 4 bases not matched to a gene. Here the CDR3 reads CASSLTSDATDTQYF. CDR3 nucleotide sequence: TGTGCCAGCAGTTTAACTAGCGACGCCACAGATACGCAGTATTTT.